Below are 17 T cell receptor beta chains sequenced from a single sample in a study of CXCR3-negative and CXCR3-positive naive CD8 T cells. Study-wide results and limits: CXCR3-positive naive cells carried more hydrophobic TRB CDR3s than CXCR3-negative naive cells did.

Their target antigens are unknown. Through 5' RACE with UMI labels, the TRB cDNA libraries were prepared. TCRdb reanalyzed the 5' RACE reads, giving one entry per CDR3 protein sequence and no DNA. The data show 120,000 to 150,000 distinct CDR3 sequences, and the top ten clones hold approximately 0.27%. The material sequenced was naive CXCR3+ CD8+ T cells from blood. This sample's subset: CD45RO-CCR7+CD27+CD95- naive CD8+ T cells expressing CXCR3 (TNR3+). The receptors were gathered from a human donor in good health. Some clones in this sample may be carry-over from other donors' samples.

The chain uses TRBV5-5 and TRBJ2-1; lacking DNA, the TRBD1 call made by TCRdb goes unchecked. Germline-derived CDR1 and CDR2 are SGHKS and YYEKEE (reference sequence). The CDR3 length is 16 residues. CDR3 sequence reads: CASSLGSGPSYNEQFF.

The rearrangement uses TRBV7-9 and TRBJ2-1; as DNA is missing, the TRBD1 call by TCRdb cannot be tested. This CDR3 contains 11 residues. Germline assignment: CDR1 SEHNR and CDR2 FQNEAQ (reference sequence). CDR3 sequence reads: CASSFGTAYHF.

V gene TRBV6-4 combines with J gene TRBJ1-6. The CDR3 totals 13 residues. Per the germline V gene, CDR1 is MRHNA and CDR2 is SNTAGT. The CDR3 is CASSDSQNSPLHF.

The V and J genes are TRBV4-1 and TRBJ2-7; the D call of TRBD2 rests on TCRdb alone, since no DNA is present to check it. Germline V gene sequence: CDR1 MGHRA, CDR2 YSYEKL. This CDR3 comprises 14 residues. The chain's CDR3 is CASSQGLATYEQYF.

The CDR3 protein is CASSLEGVRAHGYTF. This chain connects TRBV7-8 to TRBJ1-2. The CDR3 extends over 15 amino acids. Germline CDR1 reads SGHVS; CDR2 reads FQNEAQ. Variable domain in full (rest from reference TRBV7-8 and TRBJ1-2): GAGVSQSPRYKVAKRGQDVALRCDPISGHVSLFWYQQALGQGPEFLTYFQNEAQLDKSGLPSDRFFAERPEGSVSTLKIQRTQQEDSAVYLCASSLEGVRAHGYTFGSGTRLTVV.

This chain joins TRBV6-5 and TRBJ1-1. The V gene's germline CDR1 is MNHEY and CDR2 SVGAGI. This CDR3 contains 13 residues. CDR3 loop: CASSYTGSVEAFF.

The chain couples TRBV7-6 to TRBJ1-1; TCRdb outputs TRBD1, but without DNA this stays unchecked. Germline assignment: CDR1 SGHVS and CDR2 FNYEAQ. The CDR3 is made up of 14 amino acids. CDR3: CASSLDGDNTEAFF.

This chain joins TRBV7-6 and TRBJ1-6; TCRdb's assignment of TRBD1 cannot be checked, as there is no DNA. Germline assignment: CDR1 SGHVS and CDR2 FNYEAQ. This CDR3 has 14 residues. The CDR3 is CASSEDRDYSPLHF.

J is TRBJ1-1 and V is TRBV3-1; checking the TCRdb D call of TRBD1 is not possible without DNA. Germline V gene data show CDR1 as LGHDT and CDR2 as YNNKEL (reference sequence). The CDR3 has 15 amino acids. The chain's CDR3 is CASSPRGGGNTEAFF.

This chain joins TRBV12-3 or TRBV12-4 and TRBJ1-2; TCRdb selects TRBD1, and the lack of DNA leaves this call unchecked. The CDR3 has 16 amino acids. The CDR3: CASSSAPLDRDYGYTF.

V and J are TRBV27 and TRBJ2-2; TCRdb calls TRBD2, which cannot be checked without DNA. The CDR3 extends over 19 amino acids. Germline lookup yields CDR1 MNHEY and CDR2 SMNVEV (reference sequence). The CDR3 sequence: CASSPSVGVAGVFTGELFF.

The chain couples TRBV29-1 to TRBJ2-1; lacking DNA, the TRBD2 call made by TCRdb goes unchecked. The germline CDR1 and CDR2 sequences are SQVTM and ANQGSEA. CDR3 size: 14 residues. CDR3 region: CSGTGTSGGNEQFF.

This chain joins TRBV29-1 and TRBJ2-7; lacking DNA, the TRBD1 call made by TCRdb goes unchecked. CDR1 is SQVTM and CDR2 is ANQGSEA in the germline V gene. This CDR3 contains 12 residues. The chain's CDR3 is CSVEVQGDEQYF.

The CDR3 region is CSVGGGLTYNEQFF. The chain links TRBV29-1 to TRBJ2-1; TCRdb proposes TRBD2, but this gene call is untestable without DNA. Germline V gene data show CDR1 as SQVTM and CDR2 as ANQGSEA. This CDR3 contains 14 residues.

The chain recombines TRBV6-5 with TRBJ2-1; TCRdb gives TRBD1 as the D gene, but with no DNA this cannot be confirmed. The germline V gene has CDR1 MNHEY and CDR2 SVGAGI. The CDR3 runs 14 residues. CDR3 loop: CASSPSQGYNEQFF.

This chain links TRBV28 with TRBJ2-7; the TRBD2 assignment by TCRdb is unverifiable without DNA. There are 17 residues in the CDR3. In germline, CDR1 is MDHEN, CDR2 SYDVKM. CDR3 loop: CASGLWTVRGGRNEQYF. Using reference TRBV28 and TRBJ2-7 for the parts outside the CDR3, the full variable domain is DVKVTQSSRYLVKRTGEKVFLECVQDMDHENMFWYRQDPGLGLRLIYFSYDVKMKEKGDIPEGYSVSREKKERFSLILESASTNQTSMYLCASGLWTVRGGRNEQYFGPGTRLTVT.

The rearrangement uses TRBV11-2 and TRBJ2-3. The CDR3 spans 13 residues. Germline CDR1 reads SGHAT; CDR2 reads FQNNGV. CDR3 sequence: CASSSGATDTQYF.